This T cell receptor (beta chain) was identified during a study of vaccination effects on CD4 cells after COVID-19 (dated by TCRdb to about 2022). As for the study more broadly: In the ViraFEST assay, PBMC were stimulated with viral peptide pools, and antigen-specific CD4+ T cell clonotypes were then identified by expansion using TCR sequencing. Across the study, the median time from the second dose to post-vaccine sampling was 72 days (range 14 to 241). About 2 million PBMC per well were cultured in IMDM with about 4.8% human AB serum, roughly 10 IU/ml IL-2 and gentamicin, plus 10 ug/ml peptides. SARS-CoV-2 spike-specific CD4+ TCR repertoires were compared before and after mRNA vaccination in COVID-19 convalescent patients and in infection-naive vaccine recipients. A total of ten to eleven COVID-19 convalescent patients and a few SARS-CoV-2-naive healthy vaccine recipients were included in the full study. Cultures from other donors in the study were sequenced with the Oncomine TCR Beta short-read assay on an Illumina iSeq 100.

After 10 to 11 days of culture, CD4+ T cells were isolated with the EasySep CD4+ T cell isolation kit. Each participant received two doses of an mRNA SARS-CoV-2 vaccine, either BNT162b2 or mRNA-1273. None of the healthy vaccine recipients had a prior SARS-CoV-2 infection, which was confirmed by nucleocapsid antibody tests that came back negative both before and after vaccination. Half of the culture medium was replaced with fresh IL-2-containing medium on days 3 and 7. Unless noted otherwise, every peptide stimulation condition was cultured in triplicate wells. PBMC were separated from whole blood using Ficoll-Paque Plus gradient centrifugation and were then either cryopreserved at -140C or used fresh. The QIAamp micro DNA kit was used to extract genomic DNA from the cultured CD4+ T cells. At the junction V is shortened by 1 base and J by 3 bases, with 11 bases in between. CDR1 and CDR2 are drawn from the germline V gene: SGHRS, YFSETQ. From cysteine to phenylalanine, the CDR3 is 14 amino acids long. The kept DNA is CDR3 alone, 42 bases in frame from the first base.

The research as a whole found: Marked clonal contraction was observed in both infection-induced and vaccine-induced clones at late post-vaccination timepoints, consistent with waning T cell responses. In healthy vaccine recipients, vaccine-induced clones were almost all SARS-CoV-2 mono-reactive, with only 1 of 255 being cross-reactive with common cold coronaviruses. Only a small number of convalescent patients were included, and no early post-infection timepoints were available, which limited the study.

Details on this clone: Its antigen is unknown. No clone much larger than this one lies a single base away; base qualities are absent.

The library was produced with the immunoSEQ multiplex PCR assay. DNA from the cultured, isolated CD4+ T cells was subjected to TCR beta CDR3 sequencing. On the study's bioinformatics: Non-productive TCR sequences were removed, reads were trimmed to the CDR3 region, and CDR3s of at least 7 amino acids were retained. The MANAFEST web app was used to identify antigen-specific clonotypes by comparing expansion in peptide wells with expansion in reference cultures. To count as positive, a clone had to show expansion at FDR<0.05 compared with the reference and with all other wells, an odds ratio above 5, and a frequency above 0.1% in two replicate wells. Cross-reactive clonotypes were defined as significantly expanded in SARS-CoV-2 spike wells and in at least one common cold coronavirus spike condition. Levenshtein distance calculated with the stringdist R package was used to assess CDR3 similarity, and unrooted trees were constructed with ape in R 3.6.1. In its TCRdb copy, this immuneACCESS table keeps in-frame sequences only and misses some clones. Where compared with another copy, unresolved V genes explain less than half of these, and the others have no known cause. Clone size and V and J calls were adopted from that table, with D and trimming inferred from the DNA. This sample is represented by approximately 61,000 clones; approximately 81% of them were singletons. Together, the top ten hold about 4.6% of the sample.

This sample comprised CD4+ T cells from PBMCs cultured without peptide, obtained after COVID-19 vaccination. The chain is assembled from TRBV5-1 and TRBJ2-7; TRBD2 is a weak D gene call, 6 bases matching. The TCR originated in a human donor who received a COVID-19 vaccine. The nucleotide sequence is TGCGCCAGCAGCTTGCCGGGAGAGAGCTACGAGCAGTACTTC. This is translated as CASSLPGESYEQYF.